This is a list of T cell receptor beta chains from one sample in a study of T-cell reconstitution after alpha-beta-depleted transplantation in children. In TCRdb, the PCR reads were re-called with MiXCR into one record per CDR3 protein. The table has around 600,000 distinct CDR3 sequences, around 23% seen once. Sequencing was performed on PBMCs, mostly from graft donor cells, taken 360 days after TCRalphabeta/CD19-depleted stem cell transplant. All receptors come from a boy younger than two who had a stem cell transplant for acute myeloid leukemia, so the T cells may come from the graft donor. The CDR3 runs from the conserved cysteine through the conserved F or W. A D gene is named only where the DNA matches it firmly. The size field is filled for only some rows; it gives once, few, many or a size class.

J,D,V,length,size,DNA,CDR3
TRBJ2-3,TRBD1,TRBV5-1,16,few,TGCGCCAGCAGCCAGACCTGGACAGGAAGCACAGATACGCAGTATTTT,CASSQTWTGSTDTQYF
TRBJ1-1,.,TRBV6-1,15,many,TGTGCCAGCAGACGCCCAGGAGGGACGAACACTGAAGCTTTCTTT,CASRRPGGTNTEAFF
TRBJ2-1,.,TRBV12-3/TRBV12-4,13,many,TGTGCCAGCAGTCCCAGACCGTGGGATGAGCAGTTCTTC,CASSPRPWDEQFF
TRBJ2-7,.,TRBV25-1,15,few,TGTGCCAGCAGTGAATATGAGGACCTTGGCTACGAGCAGTACTTC,CASSEYEDLGYEQYF
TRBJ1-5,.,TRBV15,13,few,TGTGCCACCAGCAGGGGGTCCAATCAGCCCCAGCATTTT,CATSRGSNQPQHF
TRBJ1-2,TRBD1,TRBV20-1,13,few,TGCAGTGTTCCGGGACAGGCGAACTATGGCTACACCTTC,CSVPGQANYGYTF
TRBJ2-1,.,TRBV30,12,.,TGTGCCTGGAGTGGGCTAGCGATGCGGCAGTTCTTC,CAWSGLAMRQFF
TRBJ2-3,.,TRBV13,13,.,TGTGCCAGCAACCGCTACCGCACAGATACGCAGTATTTT,CASNRYRTDTQYF
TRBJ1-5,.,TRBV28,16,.,TGTGCCAGCAGCCCCAGGATCAGGGACGGCAATCAGCCCCAGCATTTT,CASSPRIRDGNQPQHF
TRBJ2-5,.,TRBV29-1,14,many,TGCAGCGTGTTGGGGGGCCATGGTCGGGAGACCCAGTACTTC,CSVLGGHGRETQYF
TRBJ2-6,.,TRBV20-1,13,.,TGCAGTGCTTTGGACGGATGGGCCAACGTCCTGACTTTC,CSALDGWANVLTF
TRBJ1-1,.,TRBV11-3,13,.,TGTGCCAGCCTCGGAGGTGAAGACACTGAAGCTTTCTTT,CASLGGEDTEAFF
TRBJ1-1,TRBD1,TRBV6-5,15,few,TGTGCCAGCAGTTACCGGACAGGGGGGAACACTGAAGCTTTCTTT,CASSYRTGGNTEAFF
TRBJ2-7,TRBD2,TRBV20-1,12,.,TGCAGAATTACGGGACTACCTTACGAGCAGTACTTC,CRITGLPYEQYF
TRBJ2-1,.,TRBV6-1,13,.,TGTGCCAGCGGAAGACAGCGAAACAATGAGCAGTTCTTC,CASGRQRNNEQFF
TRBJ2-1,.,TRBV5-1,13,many,TGCGCCAGCAGCTTGACTTTCGGTAGTGAGCAGTTCTTC,CASSLTFGSEQFF
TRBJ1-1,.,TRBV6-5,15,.,TGTGCCAGCAGTTACGGGGCAAACATGAACACTGAAGCTTTCTTT,CASSYGANMNTEAFF
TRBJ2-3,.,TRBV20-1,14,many,TGCAGTGCCAGGCCGGGGACCCTCACAGATACGCAGTATTTT,CSARPGTLTDTQYF
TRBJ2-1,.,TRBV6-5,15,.,TGTGCCAGCAGTTACTCGGTACAGGGTCCCAATGAGCAGTTCTTC,CASSYSVQGPNEQFF
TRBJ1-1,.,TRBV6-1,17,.,TGTGCCAGCAGGCCGGGAGGGGAGGGGAGAATGAACACTGAAGCTTTCTTT,CASRPGGEGRMNTEAFF
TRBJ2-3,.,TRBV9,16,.,TGTGCCAGCAGCGCTTCCTTAAGATACTCCACAGATACGCAGTATTTT,CASSASLRYSTDTQYF
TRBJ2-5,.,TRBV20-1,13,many,TGCAGTGCCGAAGATTCGGATGGGGAGACCCAGTACTTC,CSAEDSDGETQYF
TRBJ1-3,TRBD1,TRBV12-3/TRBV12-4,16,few,TGTGCCAGCACCCCAACGACAGGGGGCTCTGGAAACACCATATATTTT,CASTPTTGGSGNTIYF
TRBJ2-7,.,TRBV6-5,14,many,TGTGCCAGCAGCCCCAGAGGGAGCTCCTACGAGCAGTACTTC,CASSPRGSSYEQYF
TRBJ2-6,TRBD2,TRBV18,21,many,TGTGCCAGCTCACCCTATCCGAGGGGGAGCGGGGGCGACTCTGGGGCCAACGTCCTGACTTTC,CASSPYPRGSGGDSGANVLTF
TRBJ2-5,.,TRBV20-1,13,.,TGCAGTGCTAGGATACCGATCCAGGAGACCCAGTACTTC,CSARIPIQETQYF
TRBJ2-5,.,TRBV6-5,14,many,TGTGCCAGCAGTTACTTGGCGGCACAAGAGACCCAGTACTTC,CASSYLAAQETQYF
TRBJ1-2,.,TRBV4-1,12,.,TGCGCCAGCAGCCAAGGGTCAGGAGGCTACACCTTC,CASSQGSGGYTF
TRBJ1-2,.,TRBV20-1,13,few,TGCAGTGCTTCCCGACCTCTGAGTCATGGCTACACCTTC,CSASRPLSHGYTF
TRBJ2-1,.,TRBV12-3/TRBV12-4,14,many,TGTGCCAGCAGTTTGGTCACTAGTTTAGACGAGCAGTTCTTC,CASSLVTSLDEQFF
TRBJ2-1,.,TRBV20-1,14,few,TGCAGTGCTAGGGCCATCCTCCAGGACAATGAGCAGTTCTTC,CSARAILQDNEQFF
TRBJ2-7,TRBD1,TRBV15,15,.,TGTGCCACCAGCTCCCCGACAGGGGCGGGTCACGAGCAGTACTTC,CATSSPTGAGHEQYF
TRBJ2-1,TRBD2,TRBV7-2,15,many,TGTGCCAGCAGCTCAGCGGGGGGGAGATACAATGAGCAGTTCTTC,CASSSAGGRYNEQFF
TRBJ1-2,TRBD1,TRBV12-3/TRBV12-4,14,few,TGTGCCAGCACCATGACAGGGACTAACTATGGCTACACCTTC,CASTMTGTNYGYTF
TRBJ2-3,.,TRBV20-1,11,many,TGCAGTGCTACCGGAGGGGACACGCAGTATTTT,CSATGGDTQYF
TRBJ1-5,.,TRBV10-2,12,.,TGCGCCAGCGACAGTGGAAATCAGCCCCAGCATTTT,CASDSGNQPQHF
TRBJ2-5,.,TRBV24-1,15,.,TGTGCCACCAGTGATTGGGCAAGCAGGGGGGGACCCCAGTACTTC,CATSDWASRGGPQYF
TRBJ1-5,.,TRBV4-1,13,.,TGCGCCAGCCAAAGGAAAACTGCCCAGCCCCAGCATTTT,CASQRKTAQPQHF
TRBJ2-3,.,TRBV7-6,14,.,TGTGCCAGCAGCTTTGCGGGCTTCGGGGATACGCAGTATTTT,CASSFAGFGDTQYF
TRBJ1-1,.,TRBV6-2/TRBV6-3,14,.,TGTGCCAGCAGTTACGTGGGGACGAACACTGAAGCTTTCTTT,CASSYVGTNTEAFF
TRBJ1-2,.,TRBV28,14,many,TGTGCCAGCAGTTTACAGGGAGGTGGCTATGGCTACACCTTC,CASSLQGGGYGYTF
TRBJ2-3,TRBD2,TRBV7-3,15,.,TGTGCCAGCAGCCCCGGGACGGGGGGGCCAGATACGCAGTATTTT,CASSPGTGGPDTQYF
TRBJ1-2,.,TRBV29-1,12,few,TGCAGCGCCGAGGGGGGGCCTGATGGCTACACCTTC,CSAEGGPDGYTF
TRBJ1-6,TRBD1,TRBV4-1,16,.,TGCGCCAGCACTACAGGGGGCCTGGCCTATAATTCACCCCTCCACTTT,CASTTGGLAYNSPLHF